This T cell receptor beta chain comes out of a study of regulatory dendritic cells for organ transplantation. Regarding the study as a whole: Naive T cells showed high diversity, memory cells less, memory CD8+ least. Regulatory dendritic cells appeared to expand memory CD8+ clones less than mature ones.

Sequenced by immunoSEQ multiplex PCR; TCRdb stores in-frame clones only, minus some. The sample consists of about 11,000 clones, 60% to 85% of them appearing once. Allogeneic regulatory or mature dendritic cells were co-cultured for 5 days with CFSE-labeled sorted T cells at 1:10. Worth noting for this clone: Its antigen is unknown.

The germline V gene encodes CDR1 SGHTS and CDR2 YDEGEE. The CDR3 covers 16 residues. V shed 4 bases, J shed 8 bases, and the junction held 13 bases outside the gene matches. This sequence joins TRBV5-8 and TRBJ2-1; TRBD2 matches at 9 bases. Material for sequencing was memory CD4+ T cells from blood cultured with regulatory dendritic cells. Specified subset: CD45RO+ memory T cells. The TCR comes from a human donor in good health. CDR3 nucleotides: TGTGCCAGCAGCGTCGCCGGGCTAGCGGGAAGAGATGAGCAGTTCTTC. Protein: CASSVAGLAGRDEQFF. Combining the CDR3 with reference TRBV5-8 and TRBJ2-1 gives the whole variable domain EAGVTQSPTHLIKTRGQQATLRCSPISGHTSVYWYQQALGLGLQFLLWYDEGEERNRGNFPPRFSGRQFPNYSSELNVNALELEDSALYLCASSVAGLAGRDEQFFGPGTRLTVL.